This T cell receptor beta chain was recorded in a study of blood T cells in healthy people across ages. Whole-study findings and limits: There were more naive CD4+ cells and higher diversity in long-lived donors than in aged donors.

The V and J ends lost 2 bases and 4 bases respectively, with 12 bases between them. The CDR3 is 15 amino acids. Per germline, CDR1 MDHEN and CDR2 SYDVKM. Primed by a sample-barcoded 5' primer and a J-beta primer mix, a second PCR proceeded for roughly 7 to 12 cycles. TCRdb re-called the 5' RACE reads through MiXCR, storing one row per CDR3 protein. Altogether 1.5 million to 2 million distinct CDR3 sequences are present, about 50% being singletons, with the ten largest covering less than 2.5%. Caucasian, healthy and from Russia, the donors were aged between 6 and 90. Donors each provided ten milliliters of peripheral blood. This clonotype was observed a few times. Its antigen remains unknown.

The V call is TRBV28, the J call TRBJ1-5; D gene uncertain. The TCR was taken from a woman aged 40 to 50 in good health. The sample was blood. CDR3 in amino acids: CASSLPDIGNQPQHF. The DNA for the CDR3 is TGTGCCAGCAGTTTACCCGACATCGGGAATCAGCCCCAGCATTTT.